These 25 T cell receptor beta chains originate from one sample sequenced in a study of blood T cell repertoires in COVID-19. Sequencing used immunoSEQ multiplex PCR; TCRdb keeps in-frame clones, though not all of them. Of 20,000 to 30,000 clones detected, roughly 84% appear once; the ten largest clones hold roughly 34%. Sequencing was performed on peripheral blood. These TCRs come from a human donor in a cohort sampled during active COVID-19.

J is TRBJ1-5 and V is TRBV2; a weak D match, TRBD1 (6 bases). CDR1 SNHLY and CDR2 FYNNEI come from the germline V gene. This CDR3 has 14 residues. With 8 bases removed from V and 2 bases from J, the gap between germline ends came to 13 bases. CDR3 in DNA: TGTGCCAGCCACAGGGAGAGCGGCAATCAGCCCCAGCATTTT. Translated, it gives CASHRESGNQPQHF.

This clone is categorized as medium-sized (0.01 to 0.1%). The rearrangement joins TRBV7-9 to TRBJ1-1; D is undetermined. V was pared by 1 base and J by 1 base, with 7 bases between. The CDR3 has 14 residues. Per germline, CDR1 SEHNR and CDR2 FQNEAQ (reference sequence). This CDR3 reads CASSLVLENTEAFF. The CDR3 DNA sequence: TGTGCCAGCAGCTTAGTCCTAGAGAACACTGAAGCTTTCTTT.

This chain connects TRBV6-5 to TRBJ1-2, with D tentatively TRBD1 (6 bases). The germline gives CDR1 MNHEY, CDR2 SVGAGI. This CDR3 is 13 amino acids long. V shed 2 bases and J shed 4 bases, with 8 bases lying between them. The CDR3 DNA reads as TGTGCCAGCAGTTACGCGGACAGCTATGGCTACACCTTC. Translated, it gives CASSYADSYGYTF.

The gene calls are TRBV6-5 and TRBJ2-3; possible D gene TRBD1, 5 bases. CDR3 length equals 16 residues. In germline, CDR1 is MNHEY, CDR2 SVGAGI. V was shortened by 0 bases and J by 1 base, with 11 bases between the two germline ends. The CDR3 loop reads CASSYSAGLGTDTQYF. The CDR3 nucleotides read TGTGCCAGCAGTTACTCGGCAGGGCTGGGCACAGATACGCAGTATTTT.

CDR3 amino acids: CASSTRIGGEETQYF. The CDR3 DNA reads TGTGCCAGCAGCACCCGAATCGGGGGTGAAGAGACCCAGTACTTC. This chain uses TRBV13 with TRBJ2-5; D might be TRBD2 (6 bases). Germline lookup yields CDR1 PRHDT and CDR2 FYEKMQ (reference sequence). V lost 5 bases to trimming and J lost 3 bases, with 16 bases between them. The CDR3 is 15 residues long. Using reference TRBV13 and TRBJ2-5 for the parts outside the CDR3, the full variable domain is AAGVIQSPRHLIKEKRETATLKCYPIPRHDTVYWYQQGPGQDPQFLISFYEKMQSDKGSIPDRFSAQQFSDYHSELNMSSLELGDSALYFCASSTRIGGEETQYFGPGTRLLVL.

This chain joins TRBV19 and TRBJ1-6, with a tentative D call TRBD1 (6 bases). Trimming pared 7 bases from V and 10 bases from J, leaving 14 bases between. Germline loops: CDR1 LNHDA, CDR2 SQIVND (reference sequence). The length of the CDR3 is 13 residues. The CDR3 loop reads CASKQGLDSPLHF. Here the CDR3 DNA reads TGTGCCAGTAAACAGGGTCTAGACTCACCCCTCCACTTT.

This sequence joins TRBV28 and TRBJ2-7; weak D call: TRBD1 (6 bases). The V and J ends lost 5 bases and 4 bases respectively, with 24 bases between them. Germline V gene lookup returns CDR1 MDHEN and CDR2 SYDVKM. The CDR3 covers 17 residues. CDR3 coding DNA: TGTGCCAGCAGTCTCAGATTTGGACGGGACAACCCTTACGAGCAGTACTTC. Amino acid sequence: CASSLRFGRDNPYEQYF.

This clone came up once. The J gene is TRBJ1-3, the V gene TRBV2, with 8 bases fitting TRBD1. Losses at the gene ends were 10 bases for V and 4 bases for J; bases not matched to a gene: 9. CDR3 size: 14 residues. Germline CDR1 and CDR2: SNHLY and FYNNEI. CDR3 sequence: CAIPDRENGNTIYF. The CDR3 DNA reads TGTGCCATTCCGGACAGGGAAAACGGAAACACCATATATTTT.

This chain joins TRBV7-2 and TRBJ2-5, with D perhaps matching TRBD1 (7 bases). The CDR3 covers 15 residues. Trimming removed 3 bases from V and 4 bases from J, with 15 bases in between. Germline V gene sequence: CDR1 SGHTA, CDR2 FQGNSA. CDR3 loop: CASSFGPGGRETQYF. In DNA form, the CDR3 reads TGTGCCAGCAGCTTTGGGCCAGGGGGGAGAGAGACCCAGTACTTC.

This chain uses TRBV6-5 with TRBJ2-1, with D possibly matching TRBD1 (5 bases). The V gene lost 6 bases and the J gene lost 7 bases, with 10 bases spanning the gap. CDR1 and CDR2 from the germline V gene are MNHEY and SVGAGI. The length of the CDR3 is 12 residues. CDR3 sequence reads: CASRTGRNEQFF. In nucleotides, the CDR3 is TGTGCCAGCAGAACAGGACGGAATGAGCAGTTCTTC.

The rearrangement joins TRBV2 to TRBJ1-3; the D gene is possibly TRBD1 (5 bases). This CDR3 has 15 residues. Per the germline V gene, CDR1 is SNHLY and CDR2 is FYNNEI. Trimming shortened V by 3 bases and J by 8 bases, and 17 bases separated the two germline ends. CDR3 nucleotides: TGTGCCAGCAGTGATCCTGGGGCGGTGTTTGACACCATATATTTT. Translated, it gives CASSDPGAVFDTIYF.

The CDR3 region is CASSPEQGPGEKLFF. In nucleotides, the CDR3 is TGTGCCAGCAGCCCGGAACAGGGGCCGGGAGAAAAACTGTTTTTT. This chain links TRBV3-1 (or the pseudogene TRBV3-2) with TRBJ1-4; 7 nucleotides match TRBD1. Looked up from germline, CDR1 is LGHDT and CDR2 is YNNKEL (reference sequence). The trim removed 4 bases at V and 8 bases at J, leaving 10 bases unmatched. This CDR3 region has 15 residues.

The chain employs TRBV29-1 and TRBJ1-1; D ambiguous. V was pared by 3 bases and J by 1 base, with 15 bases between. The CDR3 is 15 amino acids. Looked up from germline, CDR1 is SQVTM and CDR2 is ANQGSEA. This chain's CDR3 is CSVDSSPRENTEAFF. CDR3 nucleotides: TGCAGCGTTGACTCGAGTCCTCGAGAGAACACTGAAGCTTTCTTT.

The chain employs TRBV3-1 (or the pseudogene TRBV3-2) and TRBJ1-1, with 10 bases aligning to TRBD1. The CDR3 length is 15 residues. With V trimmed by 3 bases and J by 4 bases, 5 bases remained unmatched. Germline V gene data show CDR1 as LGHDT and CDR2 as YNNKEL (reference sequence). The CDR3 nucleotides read TGTGCCAGCAGCCACTACGACAGGGGGCTCACTGAAGCTTTCTTT. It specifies CASSHYDRGLTEAFF.

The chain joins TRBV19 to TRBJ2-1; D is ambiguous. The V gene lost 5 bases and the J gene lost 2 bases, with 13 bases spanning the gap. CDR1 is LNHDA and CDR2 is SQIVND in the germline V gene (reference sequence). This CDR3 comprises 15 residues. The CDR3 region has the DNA TGTGCCAGTAGTCGCGGCGGAATACCCTACAATGAGCAGTTCTTC. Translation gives CASSRGGIPYNEQFF.

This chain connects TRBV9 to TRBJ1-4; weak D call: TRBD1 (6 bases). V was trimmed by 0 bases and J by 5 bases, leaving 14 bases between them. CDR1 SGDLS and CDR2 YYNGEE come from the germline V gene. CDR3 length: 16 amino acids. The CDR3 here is CASSVGIQGGNEKLFF. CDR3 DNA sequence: TGTGCCAGCAGCGTAGGAATACAGGGTGGAAATGAAAAACTGTTTTTT.

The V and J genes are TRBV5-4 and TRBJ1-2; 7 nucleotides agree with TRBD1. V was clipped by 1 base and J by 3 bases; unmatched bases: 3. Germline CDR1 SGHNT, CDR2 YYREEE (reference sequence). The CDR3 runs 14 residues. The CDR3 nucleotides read TGTGCCAGCAGCTTGCCAGGGGGGCACTATGGCTACACCTTC. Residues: CASSLPGGHYGYTF.

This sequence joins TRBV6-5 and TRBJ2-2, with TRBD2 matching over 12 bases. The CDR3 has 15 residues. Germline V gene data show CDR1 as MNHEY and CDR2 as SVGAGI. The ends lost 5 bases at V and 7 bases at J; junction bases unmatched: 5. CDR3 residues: CASSRLAGAGGELFF. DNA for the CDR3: TGTGCCAGCAGTCGACTAGCGGGAGCCGGCGGGGAGCTGTTTTTT.

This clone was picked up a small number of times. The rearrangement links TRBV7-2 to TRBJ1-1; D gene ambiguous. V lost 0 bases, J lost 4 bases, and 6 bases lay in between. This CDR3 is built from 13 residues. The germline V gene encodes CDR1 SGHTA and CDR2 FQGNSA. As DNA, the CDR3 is TGTGCCAGCAGCTTAGCGGGCGTCACTGAAGCTTTCTTT. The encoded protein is CASSLAGVTEAFF.

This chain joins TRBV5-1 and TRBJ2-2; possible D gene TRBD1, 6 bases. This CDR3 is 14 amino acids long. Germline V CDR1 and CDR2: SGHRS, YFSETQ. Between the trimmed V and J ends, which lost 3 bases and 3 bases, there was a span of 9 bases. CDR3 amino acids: CASSWGPDTGELFF. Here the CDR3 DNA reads TGCGCCAGCAGCTGGGGGCCGGACACCGGGGAGCTGTTTTTT.

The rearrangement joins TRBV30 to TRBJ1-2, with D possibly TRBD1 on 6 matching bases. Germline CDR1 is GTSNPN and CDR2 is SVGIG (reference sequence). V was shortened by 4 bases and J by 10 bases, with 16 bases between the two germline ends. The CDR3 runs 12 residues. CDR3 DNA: TGTGCCTGGATCGCTGGACAGATCGTCTACACCTTC. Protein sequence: CAWIAGQIVYTF.

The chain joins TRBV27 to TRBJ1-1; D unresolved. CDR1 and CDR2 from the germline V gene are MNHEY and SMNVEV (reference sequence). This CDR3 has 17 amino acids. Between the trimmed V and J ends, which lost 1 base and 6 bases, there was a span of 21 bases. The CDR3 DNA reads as TGTGCCAGCAGTTTATATCCCTCGAGGTTGATTGGTGCTGAAGCTTTCTTT. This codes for CASSLYPSRLIGAEAFF.

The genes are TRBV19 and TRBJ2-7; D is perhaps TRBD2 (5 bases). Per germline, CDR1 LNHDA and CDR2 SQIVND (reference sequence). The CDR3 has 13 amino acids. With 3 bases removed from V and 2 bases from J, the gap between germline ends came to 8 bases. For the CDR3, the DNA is TGTGCCAGTAGTATCCGGGAAACCTACGAGCAGTACTTC. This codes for CASSIRETYEQYF.

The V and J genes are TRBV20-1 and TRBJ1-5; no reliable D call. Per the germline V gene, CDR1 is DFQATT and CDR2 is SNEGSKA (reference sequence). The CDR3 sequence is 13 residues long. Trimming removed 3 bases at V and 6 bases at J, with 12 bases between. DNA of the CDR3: TGCAGTGCTAGTCGGTCGGGGATTCAGCCCCAGCATTTT. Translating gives CSASRSGIQPQHF.

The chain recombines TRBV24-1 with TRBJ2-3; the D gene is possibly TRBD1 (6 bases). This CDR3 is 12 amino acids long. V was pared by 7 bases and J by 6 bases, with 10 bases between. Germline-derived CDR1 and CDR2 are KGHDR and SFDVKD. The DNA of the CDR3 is TGTGCCACCAGCCAGGGGCCGGATACGCAGTATTTT. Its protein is CATSQGPDTQYF.